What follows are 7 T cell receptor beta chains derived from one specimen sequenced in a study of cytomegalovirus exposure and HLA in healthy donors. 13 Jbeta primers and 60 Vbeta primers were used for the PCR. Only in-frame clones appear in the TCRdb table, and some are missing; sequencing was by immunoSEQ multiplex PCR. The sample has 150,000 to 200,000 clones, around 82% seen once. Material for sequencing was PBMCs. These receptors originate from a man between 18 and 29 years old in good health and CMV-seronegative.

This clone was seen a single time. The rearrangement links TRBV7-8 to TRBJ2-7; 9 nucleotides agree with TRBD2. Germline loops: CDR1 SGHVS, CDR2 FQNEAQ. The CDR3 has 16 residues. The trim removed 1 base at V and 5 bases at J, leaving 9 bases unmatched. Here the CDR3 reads CASSLVWSGRSNEQYF. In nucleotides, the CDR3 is TGTGCCAGCAGCTTAGTTTGGAGCGGGAGGTCGAACGAGCAGTACTTC.

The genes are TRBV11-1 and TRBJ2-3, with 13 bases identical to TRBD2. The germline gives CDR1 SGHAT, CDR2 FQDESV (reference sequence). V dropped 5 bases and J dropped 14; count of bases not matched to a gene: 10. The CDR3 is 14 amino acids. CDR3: CASSSRTSGSQRYF. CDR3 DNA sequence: TGTGCCAGCAGCAGCCGGACTAGCGGGAGTCAACGGTATTTT.

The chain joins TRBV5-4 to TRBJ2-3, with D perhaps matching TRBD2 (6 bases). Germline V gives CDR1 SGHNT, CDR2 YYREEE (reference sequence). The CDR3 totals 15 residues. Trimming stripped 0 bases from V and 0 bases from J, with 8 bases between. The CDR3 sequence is CASSLGRGSTDTQYF. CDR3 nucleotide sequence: TGTGCCAGCAGCTTGGGTCGGGGGAGCACAGATACGCAGTATTTT.

CDR3 sequence: CASSRRDSRTEKLFF. The CDR3 DNA is TGTGCCAGCAGCCGCCGGGACAGTCGTACTGAAAAACTGTTTTTT. The genes are TRBV4-2 and TRBJ1-4, with 7 bases fitting TRBD1. The CDR3 spans 15 residues. Trimming took 4 bases from V and 7 from J; bases not matched to a gene: 9. Germline-derived CDR1 and CDR2 are LGHNA and YNFKEQ.

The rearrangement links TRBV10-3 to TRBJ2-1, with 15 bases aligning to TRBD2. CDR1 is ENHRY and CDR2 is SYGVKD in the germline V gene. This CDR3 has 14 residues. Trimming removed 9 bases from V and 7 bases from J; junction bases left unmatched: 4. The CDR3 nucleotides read TGTGCCATAACCGGGACTAGCGGGGGGAATGAGCAGTTCTTC. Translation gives CAITGTSGGNEQFF.

The CDR3 DNA follows: TGTGCCAGTAGTCCACTAAGGAGGACGAATACTTACGAGCAGTACTTC. Its protein is CASSPLRRTNTYEQYF. The rearrangement joins TRBV19 to TRBJ2-7; D is possibly TRBD2 (5 bases). Trimming stripped 5 bases from V and 4 bases from J, with 21 bases between. The CDR3 extends over 16 amino acids. Germline V gene lookup returns CDR1 LNHDA and CDR2 SQIVND (reference sequence).

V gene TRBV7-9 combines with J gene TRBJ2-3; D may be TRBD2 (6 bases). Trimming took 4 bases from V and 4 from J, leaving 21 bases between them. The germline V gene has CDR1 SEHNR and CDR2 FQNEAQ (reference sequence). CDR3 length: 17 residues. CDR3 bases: TGTGCCAGCAGCTCGGACTACCAAGTGAGGCTTGCAGATACGCAGTATTTT. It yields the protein CASSSDYQVRLADTQYF.